The 7 T cell receptor beta chains below come from one sample, sequenced in a study of siplizumab effects on memory and regulatory T cells. TCRdb's copy holds only in-frame clones and misses some; the assay was immunoSEQ multiplex PCR. The sample holds about 100,000 clones, about 90% seen once. Input material: CD4+ T cells sorted from blood. The receptor source for this set is a human donor in good health.

The chain couples TRBV5-5 to TRBJ1-2; no firm D call. The ends were cut back, 5 bases at V and 4 bases at J, with 9 bases in the middle. Germline assignment: CDR1 SGHKS and CDR2 YYEKEE (reference sequence). The CDR3 length is 12 residues. This CDR3 reads CASRGFGYGYTF. The DNA of the CDR3 is TGTGCCAGCAGAGGTTTCGGCTATGGCTACACCTTC.

The chain combines TRBV2 with TRBJ2-2; 7 bases match TRBD1. V lost 7 bases, J lost 2 bases, and 4 bases stayed unmatched. This CDR3 contains 14 residues. Germline CDR1 SNHLY, CDR2 FYNNEI. CDR3 coding DNA: TGTGCCAGCACCAGGGACAGAAACACCGGGGAGCTGTTTTTT. Protein product: CASTRDRNTGELFF.

The V and J genes are TRBV1 and TRBJ2-3; the table's D call, TRBD2, has no DNA check behind it. TRBV1 has pseudogene status. This CDR3 region has 16 residues. CDR3 DNA: TGCACCAGCAGCCAAGAGAATAAGCGGGGGGCCGGGACGCAGTATTTT. It translates to CTSSQENKRGAGTQYF.

V is TRBV28 and J is TRBJ1-2, with no clear D. Trimming took off 7 bases at V and 1 base at J, with 13 bases between the two ends. Germline V lookup: CDR1 MDHEN, CDR2 SYDVKM. The CDR3 totals 14 residues. CDR3 amino acids: CASIQNQFNYGYTF. The CDR3 coding sequence is TGTGCCAGCATCCAAAATCAGTTTAACTATGGCTACACCTTC.

This chain connects TRBV27 to TRBJ2-7, with 8 bases identical to TRBD2. CDR3 size: 17 residues. Germline trimming cut 4 bases from V and 11 bases from J; bases unmatched to any gene: 22. Germline CDR1 is MNHEY and CDR2 is SMNVEV (reference sequence). CDR3 region: CASSSIQSGTRSPMEYF. The CDR3 DNA reads TGTGCCAGCAGTTCCATTCAGTCCGGGACTAGATCCCCTATGGAGTACTTC.

The V call is TRBV9, the J call TRBJ2-1; 10 bases match TRBD2. CDR3 length: 15 residues. The germline CDR1 and CDR2 sequences are SGDLS and YYNGEE. Trimming at V came to 0 bases and at J to 4 bases, leaving 1 base not matched to a gene. The CDR3 bases are TGTGCCAGCAGCGTAGCGACTAGCGGGTACAATGAGCAGTTCTTC. It is translated as CASSVATSGYNEQFF. The full variable domain, in which reference TRBV9 and TRBJ2-1 provide the parts outside the CDR3, is DSGVTQTPKHLITATGQRVTLRCSPRSGDLSVYWYQQSLDQGLQFLIQYYNGEERAKGNILERFSAQQFPDLHSELNLSSLELGDSALYFCASSVATSGYNEQFFGPGTRLTVL.

This chain links TRBV5-4 with TRBJ1-2; D ambiguous. The CDR3 is made up of 13 amino acids. Trimming shortened V by 4 bases and J by 5 bases, and 12 bases separated the two germline ends. Per germline, CDR1 SGHNT and CDR2 YYREEE (reference sequence). The CDR3 DNA is TGTGCCAGCAGCCTAACAGCCCTTTATGGCTACACCTTC. Its translation: CASSLTALYGYTF.